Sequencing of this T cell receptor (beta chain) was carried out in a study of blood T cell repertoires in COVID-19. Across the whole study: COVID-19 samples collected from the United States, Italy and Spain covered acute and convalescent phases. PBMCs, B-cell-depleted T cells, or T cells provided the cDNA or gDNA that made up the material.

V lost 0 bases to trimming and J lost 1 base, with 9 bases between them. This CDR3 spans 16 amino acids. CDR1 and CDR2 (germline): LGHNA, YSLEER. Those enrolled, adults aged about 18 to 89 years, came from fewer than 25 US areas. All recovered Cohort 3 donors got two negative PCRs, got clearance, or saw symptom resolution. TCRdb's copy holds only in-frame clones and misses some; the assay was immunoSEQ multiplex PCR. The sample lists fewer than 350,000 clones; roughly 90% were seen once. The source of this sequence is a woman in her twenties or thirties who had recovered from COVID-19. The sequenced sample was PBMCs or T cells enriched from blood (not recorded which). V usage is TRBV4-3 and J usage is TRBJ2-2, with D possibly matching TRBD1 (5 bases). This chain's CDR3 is CASSQDPGMNTGELFF. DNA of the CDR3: TGCGCCAGCAGCCAAGATCCAGGGATGAACACCGGGGAGCTGTTTTTT.